One and the same sample provided the 18 T cell receptor beta chains below, sequenced in a study of chemoradiotherapy in HPV16-positive cancers. Produced via immunoSEQ multiplex PCR; TCRdb's table is partial and in-frame only. The sample has about 24,000 clones, approximately 84% seen once. Sequencing was performed on blood, taken from a patient who underwent chemoradiotherapy. The receptor source for this set is a human donor with HPV-associated anogenital cancer.

This chain connects TRBV19 to TRBJ2-1; tentative D call: TRBD1 (5 bases). Germline assignment: CDR1 LNHDA and CDR2 SQIVND (reference sequence). V was pared by 3 bases and J by 9 bases, with 15 bases between. This CDR3 contains 14 residues. CDR3 region: CASSILKGAGEQFF. The CDR3 DNA reads as TGTGCCAGTAGTATTTTGAAAGGGGCTGGTGAGCAGTTCTTC. The variable domain in full, completed from reference TRBV19 and TRBJ2-1, reads DGGITQSPKYLFRKEGQNVTLSCEQNLNHDAMYWYRQDPGQGLRLIYYSQIVNDFQKGDIAEGYSVSREKKESFPLTVTSAQKNPTAFYLCASSILKGAGEQFFGPGTRLTVL.

V is TRBV27 and J is TRBJ2-3, with D perhaps matching TRBD2 (6 bases). This CDR3 contains 17 residues. Trimming pared 1 base from V and 0 bases from J, leaving 14 bases between. From germline, CDR1 is MNHEY and CDR2 SMNVEV (reference sequence). The CDR3 region is CASSLYPTRESTDTQYF. The CDR3 coding sequence is TGTGCCAGCAGTTTATACCCCACCCGGGAGAGCACAGATACGCAGTATTTT.

The CDR3 region is CASSLTDIADTQYF. DNA for the CDR3: TGTGCCAGCAGCTTAACGGATATCGCAGATACGCAGTATTTT. The V call is TRBV7-3, the J call TRBJ2-3; D remains ambiguous. V lost 0 bases to trimming and J lost 4 bases, with 8 bases between them. Germline V gives CDR1 SGHTA, CDR2 FQGTGA. There are 14 residues in the CDR3.

The gene calls are TRBV11-2 and TRBJ1-3, with D perhaps matching TRBD1 (6 bases). The length of the CDR3 is 17 residues. Deletions cut 4 bases from V and 0 bases from J, with 16 bases between. Looked up from germline, CDR1 is SGHAT and CDR2 is FQNNGV. As DNA, the CDR3 is TGTGCCAGCAGCTCCCGGGGGGCAGGGCTCTCTGGAAACACCATATATTTT. It yields the protein CASSSRGAGLSGNTIYF.

The V and J genes are TRBV25-1 and TRBJ1-1; a weak D match, TRBD1 (6 bases). Germline CDR1 is MGHDK and CDR2 is SYGVNS. The CDR3 consists of 15 residues. V lost 7 bases and J 3 bases, leaving 18 bases between the germline ends. CDR3 sequence: CASTQGGAPHTEAFF. The CDR3 DNA reads TGTGCCAGCACCCAAGGGGGGGCTCCCCACACTGAAGCTTTCTTT.

V usage is TRBV9 and J usage is TRBJ1-1; D is perhaps TRBD1 (6 bases). The germline gives CDR1 SGDLS, CDR2 YYNGEE. V lost 0 bases and J lost 1, with 13 bases in between. This CDR3 comprises 16 residues. The CDR3 DNA reads as TGTGCCAGCAGCGTAGCTCCCGTGGGACAGAACACTGAAGCTTTCTTT. As protein: CASSVAPVGQNTEAFF.

This chain's CDR3 is CASSETATSPWGGYTF. CDR3 DNA sequence: TGCGCCAGCAGTGAGACAGCCACCTCGCCTTGGGGTGGCTACACCTTC. The chain employs TRBV10-2 and TRBJ1-2; D unresolved. This CDR3 comprises 16 residues. Trimming cost V 2 bases and J 7 bases, with 20 bases left between them. Germline V lookup: CDR1 WSHSY, CDR2 SAAADI.

The V call is TRBV19, the J call TRBJ1-5; 8 bases are shared with TRBD1. Germline V gene data show CDR1 as LNHDA and CDR2 as SQIVND (reference sequence). This CDR3 comprises 17 residues. The J segment lost 1 base and the V segment lost 3 bases, leaving 8 bases of the junction unmatched. CDR3 protein: CASSIGPGGGSNQPQHF. As DNA, the CDR3 is TGTGCCAGTAGTATTGGGCCAGGGGGCGGGAGCAATCAGCCCCAGCATTTT.

This clone came up once. The chain recombines TRBV28 with TRBJ2-3; TRBD2 matches 8 bases. Germline CDR1 is MDHEN and CDR2 is SYDVKM. The length of the CDR3 is 14 residues. J was trimmed by 8 bases and V by 4 bases; bases with no gene match: 8. Here the CDR3 DNA reads TGTGCCAGCAGTTCTGTAGCGGGACTTTTTACGCAGTATTTT. Its protein is CASSSVAGLFTQYF.

The genes are TRBV7-2 and TRBJ1-5; maybe TRBD1 (5 bases). Germline values: CDR1 SGHTA, CDR2 FQGNSA. The CDR3 is 14 residues long. V was cut by 1 base and J by 4 bases, with 8 bases left in between. The CDR3 coding sequence is TGTGCCAGCAGCTTAGGCAGGGAAAATCAGCCCCAGCATTTT. Translation: CASSLGRENQPQHF.

The V and J genes are TRBV7-8 and TRBJ1-5; D is perhaps TRBD1 (5 bases). The V end was cut by 3 bases, the J end by 4 bases, with 13 bases between. Per germline, CDR1 SGHVS and CDR2 FQNEAQ. The CDR3 spans 15 residues. The chain's CDR3 is CASSLRRDGNQPQHF. As DNA, the CDR3 is TGTGCCAGCAGCTTGAGAAGGGACGGGAATCAGCCCCAGCATTTT.

The chain recombines TRBV6-6 with TRBJ2-7; D gene uncertain. In germline, CDR1 is MNHNY, CDR2 SVGAGI (reference sequence). The CDR3 is 11 amino acids. Trimming removed 5 bases from V and 3 bases from J, with 5 bases in between. CDR3 protein: CASSAGYEQYF. The CDR3 region has the DNA TGTGCCAGCAGTGCAGGCTACGAGCAGTACTTC.

This chain joins TRBV5-1 and TRBJ1-1, with 8 positions matching TRBD1. CDR3 length: 15 amino acids. The trim removed 1 base at V and 4 bases at J, leaving 6 bases unmatched. CDR1 and CDR2 (germline): SGHRS, YFSETQ. CDR3 nucleotides: TGCGCCAGCAGCTTGCCCGACAGGGGATCCACTGAAGCTTTCTTT. It specifies CASSLPDRGSTEAFF.

The J gene is TRBJ1-1, the V gene TRBV19, with D perhaps TRBD1 (6 bases). Trimming removed 9 bases from V and 0 bases from J, with 17 bases in between. The CDR3 covers 15 residues. CDR1 and CDR2 from the germline V gene are LNHDA and SQIVND (reference sequence). This CDR3 is CASLPTGRMNTEAFF. In DNA form, the CDR3 reads TGTGCCAGCCTCCCCACAGGGCGCATGAACACTGAAGCTTTCTTT.

The chain combines TRBV6-5 with TRBJ1-5, with D maybe TRBD1 (5 bases). In germline, CDR1 is MNHEY, CDR2 SVGAGI. Trimming took off 6 bases at V and 6 bases at J, with 18 bases between the two ends. CDR3 length: 15 amino acids. The CDR3 protein is CASSPETGRRQPQHF. The CDR3 DNA reads TGTGCCAGCAGCCCGGAAACAGGCCGTCGTCAGCCCCAGCATTTT.

The chain carries TRBV7-6 and TRBJ1-1; D gene ambiguous. Germline loops: CDR1 SGHVS, CDR2 FNYEAQ. The CDR3 totals 16 residues. The V end was cut by 5 bases, the J end by 5 bases, with 21 bases between. The DNA for the CDR3 is TGTGCCAGCAGCCCCGCCGGGCTCAACGGAGGGACTGAAGCTTTCTTT. Its protein product is CASSPAGLNGGTEAFF. Full variable domain (remainder filled in from reference TRBV7-6 and TRBJ1-1): GAGVSQSPRYKVTKRGQDVALRCDPISGHVSLYWYRQALGQGPEFLTYFNYEAQQDKSGLPNDRFSAERPEGSISTLTIQRTEQRDSAMYRCASSPAGLNGGTEAFFGQGTRLTVV.

V is TRBV18 and J is TRBJ2-3; D possibly corresponds to TRBD1 (6 bases). The CDR3 is 13 amino acids. Germline-derived CDR1 and CDR2 are KGHSH and LQKENI. The V gene lost 6 bases and the J gene lost 11 bases, with 18 bases spanning the gap. The CDR3 DNA sequence: TGTGCCAGCTCCCAGGACGGGCAGGGGTGGCAGTATTTT. Translation gives CASSQDGQGWQYF.

The J gene is TRBJ2-1, the V gene TRBV7-9; TRBD2 is a possible D gene (5 bases). Per germline, CDR1 SEHNR and CDR2 FQNEAQ (reference sequence). The CDR3 consists of 18 residues. V was trimmed by 0 bases and J by 1 base, leaving 16 bases between them. The CDR3 region is CASSLARAARLSYNEQFF. The CDR3 DNA follows: TGTGCCAGCAGCTTAGCGCGGGCAGCCCGGTTGTCCTACAATGAGCAGTTCTTC.